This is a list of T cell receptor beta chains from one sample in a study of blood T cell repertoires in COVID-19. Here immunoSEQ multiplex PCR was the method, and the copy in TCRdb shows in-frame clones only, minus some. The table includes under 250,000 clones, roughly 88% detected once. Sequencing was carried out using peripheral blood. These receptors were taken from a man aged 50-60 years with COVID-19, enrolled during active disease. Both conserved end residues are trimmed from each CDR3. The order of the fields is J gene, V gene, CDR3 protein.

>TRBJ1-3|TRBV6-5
ASSYSGLEHGNTIY
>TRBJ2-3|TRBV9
ASSDSGTSTDTQY
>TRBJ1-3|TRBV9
ASSPSTGPHSGNTIY
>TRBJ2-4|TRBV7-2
ASSSAMNIQY
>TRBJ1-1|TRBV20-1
SASASSGRDTEAF
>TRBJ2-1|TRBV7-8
ASSQTGIEQF
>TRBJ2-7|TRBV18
ASSPYTSGGTYEQY
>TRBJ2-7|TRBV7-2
ASSPSRGLQN
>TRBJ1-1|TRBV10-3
AISTDRELLAGAF
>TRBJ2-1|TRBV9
ASSVAPNPYNEQF
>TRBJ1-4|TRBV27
ASSRQGSYEKLF
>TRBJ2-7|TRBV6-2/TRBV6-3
ASSYAGAGGYEQY
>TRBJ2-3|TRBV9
ASSVARQVGATDTQY
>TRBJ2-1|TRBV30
AWSGAESSYNEQF
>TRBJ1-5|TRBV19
ASSHRRTGINQPQH
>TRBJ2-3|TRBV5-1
ASSLGDYGTDTQY
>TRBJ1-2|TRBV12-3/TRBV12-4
ASYRFDYGYT
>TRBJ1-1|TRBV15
ATSRDRLSNTEAF
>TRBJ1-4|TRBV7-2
ASRRGQGYEKLF
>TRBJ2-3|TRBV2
ASSEQRNTDTQY
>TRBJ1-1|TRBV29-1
SVVLFQDAGEAF
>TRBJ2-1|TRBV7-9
ASNPPDRVYNEQF
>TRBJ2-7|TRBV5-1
ASGAHPGLAGVTEQY
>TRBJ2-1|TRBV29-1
SVVRGLEQF
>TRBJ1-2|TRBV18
ASSPGQGFDYGYT
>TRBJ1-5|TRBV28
ASSLTVSHSNQPQH
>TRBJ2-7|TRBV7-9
ASSLRGDGEQY
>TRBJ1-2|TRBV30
AWSVGQGGYT
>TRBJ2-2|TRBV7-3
ASSKVPRGGPGELF
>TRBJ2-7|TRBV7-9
ASSRDRGYEQY
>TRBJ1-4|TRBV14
ASSQGIGEKLF
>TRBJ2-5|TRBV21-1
ASRGGHGIQETQY
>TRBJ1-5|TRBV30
AWSVGTGRAHRGNQPQH
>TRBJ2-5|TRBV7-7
ASAVGEGETQY
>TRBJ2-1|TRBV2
ASSELVGGEQF
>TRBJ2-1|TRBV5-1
ASTRGAGGPGNNNEQF
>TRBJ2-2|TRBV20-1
SASASGGANTGELF
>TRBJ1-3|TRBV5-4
ASSLSGSGNTIY
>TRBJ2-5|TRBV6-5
ATRAGGPETQY
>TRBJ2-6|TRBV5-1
ASGTGFRAGGLWAANVLT
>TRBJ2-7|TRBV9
ASSGGLAVYEQY